This TCR beta chain was profiled in a study of cytomegalovirus exposure and HLA in healthy donors. About the study: Among the 370 or so donors who were genotyped, over 70% fell in the genetic ancestry cluster that is associated with self-reported Caucasian donors.

For this clone: Its antigen is not known.

Germline values: CDR1 MGHRA, CDR2 YSYEKL. The CDR3 is 15 amino acids. The junction had 3 bases not matched to a gene; V was cut back by 0 bases and J by 2 bases. Broader study findings: Based on reports, TCR beta sequences accurately predicted HLA-A and HLA-B alleles for most subjects. Fewer N-insertions (relative to the roughly 700-donor mean) were reportedly seen in an Asian-associated ancestry cluster in a later analysis. Investigators reported some 150 TCR beta chains as tied to cytomegalovirus.

The PCR contained 60 Vbeta and 13 Jbeta primers. Sequencing was performed with immunoSEQ multiplex PCR; in TCRdb, only in-frame clones are kept and a portion is missing. The profile shows some 150,000 clones, approximately 80% of them singletons. The chain combines TRBV4-1 with TRBJ2-7, with 8 bases matching TRBD2. The TCR comes from a woman aged 50 to 60 in good health and CMV-seropositive. The source material was PBMCs. This CDR3 is CASSQEATSAYEQYF. CDR3 bases: TGCGCCAGCAGCCAAGAGGCGACTAGCGCCTACGAGCAGTACTTC.